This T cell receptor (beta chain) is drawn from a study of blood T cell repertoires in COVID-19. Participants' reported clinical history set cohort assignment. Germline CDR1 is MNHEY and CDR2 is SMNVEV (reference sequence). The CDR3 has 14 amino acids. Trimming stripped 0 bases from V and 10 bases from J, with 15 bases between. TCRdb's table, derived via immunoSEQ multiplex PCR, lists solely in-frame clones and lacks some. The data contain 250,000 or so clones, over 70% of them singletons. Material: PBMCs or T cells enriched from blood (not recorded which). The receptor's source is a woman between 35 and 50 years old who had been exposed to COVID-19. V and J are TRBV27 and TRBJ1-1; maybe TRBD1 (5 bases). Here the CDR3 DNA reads TGTGCCAGCAGTTTATCCGGGGGGAGTCTGGGAGCTTTCTTT. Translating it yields CASSLSGGSLGAFF.